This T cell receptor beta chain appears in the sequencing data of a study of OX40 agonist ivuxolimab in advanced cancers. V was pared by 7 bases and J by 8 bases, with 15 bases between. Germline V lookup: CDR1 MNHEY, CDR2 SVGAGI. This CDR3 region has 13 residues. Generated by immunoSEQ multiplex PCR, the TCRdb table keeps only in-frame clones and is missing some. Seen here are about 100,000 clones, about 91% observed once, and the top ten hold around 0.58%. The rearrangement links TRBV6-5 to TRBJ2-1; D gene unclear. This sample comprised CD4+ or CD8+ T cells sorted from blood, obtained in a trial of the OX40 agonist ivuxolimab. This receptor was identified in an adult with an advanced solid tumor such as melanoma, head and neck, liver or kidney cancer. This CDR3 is CASNPHLSDEQFF. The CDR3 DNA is TGTGCCAGCAATCCACACCTCTCCGATGAGCAGTTCTTC.